These 16 T cell receptor delta chains were all obtained from the same sample, sequenced in a study of gamma-delta T cells after stem cell transplantation. TCRdb ran CATT on the RT-PCR reads. The table records 2,000 to 2,500 delta-chain clones, approximately 3% of them present only once. The sequencing input was gamma-delta T cells. The receptors stem from a human donor. It is not recorded whose cells these are; they may come from a transplant donor.

In this sample, this clone turned up a few times. The protein held in TCRdb is that of a much larger clone and does not match this DNA's translation at residue 9, likely because of a read error; the protein shown is translated from the DNA. The rearrangement joins TRDV2 to TRDJ1; TRDD3 agrees at 8 bases. The germline V gene encodes CDR1 GEAIGNYY and CDR2 EKD. The CDR3 has 18 residues. With V trimmed by 0 bases and J by 2 bases, 13 bases remained unmatched. CDR3 sequence reads: CACDTLNPQGYATDKLIF. The CDR3 DNA reads TGTGCCTGTGACACCCTTAATCCCCAGGGATACGCAACCGATAAACTCATCTTT.

This clone was seen only a few times. With only one base between it and a far larger clone, this is likely a read error. Distinct nucleotide sequences in the sample also encode this CDR3. This sequence joins TRDV2 and TRDJ1; 13 nucleotides match TRDD3. This CDR3 comprises 19 residues. Germline CDR1 is GEAIGNYY and CDR2 is EKD. The CDR3 DNA reads as TGTGCCTGTGACGCGGTCCGTACTGGGGGATACGGTTGGGCCGATAAACTTATCTTT. Translation gives CACDAVRTGGYGWADKLIF.

By share, this clone counts as medium-sized. Given a much more abundant clone one base away, this may be a read error. The chain combines TRDV2 with TRDJ1; TRDD3 matches at 7 bases. This CDR3 is 15 amino acids long. Germline CDR1 is GEAIGNYY and CDR2 is EKD. The trim removed 3 bases at V and 1 base at J, leaving 7 bases unmatched. Here the CDR3 DNA reads TGTGCCTGTGACTCCCTACTGGGGACCACCGATAAACTCATCTTT. This translates into CACDSLLGTTDKLIF.

Of note for this clone: A read error is likely here: a far larger clone is one base away. The sample has other DNA sequences that encode this CDR3 too. This rearrangement joins TRDV2 to TRDJ3; TRDD3 matches 9 bases. The CDR3 length is 19 residues. CDR1 is GEAIGNYY, CDR2 EKD, per germline. CDR3 DNA: TGTGCCTGTGACACCGTGGTGGGGGATATCTCCTGGGACACCCGACAGATGTTTTTT. This codes for CACDTVVGDISWDTRQMFF.

In its sample, this clone was seen a few times. This may come from a read error, since a much larger clone is one base off. The chain recombines TRDV2 with TRDJ1, with unresolved D. Per the germline V gene, CDR1 is GEAIGNYY and CDR2 is EKD. Trimming left V 3 bases short and J 4 bases short, with 14 bases between. The CDR3 loop spans 14 amino acids. DNA for the CDR3: TGTGCCTGTGACGGACTGAGGGAGCTCGATAAACTCATCTTT. It translates to CACDGLRELDKLIF.

Judged by abundance, this clone is medium-sized. A single base is all that separates this from a far larger clone, so a read error is likely. Other DNA sequences from this sample encode an identical CDR3 as well. The rearrangement joins TRDV2 to TRDJ1; 8 nucleotides match TRDD3. CDR3 length equals 16 residues. In germline, CDR1 is GEAIGNYY, CDR2 EKD. Trimming removed 4 bases from V and 0 bases from J; junction bases left unmatched: 9. DNA of the CDR3: TGTGCCTGTGAGTTACTGGGGGCTCAGTACACCGATAAACTCATCTTT. Amino acid sequence: CACELLGAQYTDKLIF.

In regard to this clone: The protein given by TCRdb reflects a much larger clone and differs at residue 3 from this DNA's translation, likely from a read error; the protein shown is the DNA's translation. The V gene is TRDV2, the J gene TRDJ1; D might be TRDD3 (6 bases). The CDR3 length is 18 residues. The germline CDR1 and CDR2 sequences are GEAIGNYY and EKD. CDR3: CARDTVGDFAPHTDKLIF. Written as DNA, the CDR3 is TGTGCCCGTGACACCGTCGGGGATTTTGCTCCCCACACCGATAAACTCATCTTT.

Concerning this clone: With a much larger clone just one base away, this may be a read error. This specimen includes other DNA sequences encoding the same CDR3. The rearrangement uses TRDV2 and TRDJ1; D may be TRDD3 (6 bases). CDR1 is GEAIGNYY and CDR2 is EKD in the germline V gene. V lost 0 bases, J lost 2 bases, and 30 bases lay in between. This CDR3 has 21 amino acids. CDR3 loop: CACDTVPSGGTGGRRTDKLIF. Here the CDR3 DNA reads TGTGCCTGTGACACCGTCCCGTCTGGCGGTACGGGGGGACGCCGGACCGATAAACTCATCTTT.

This clone is medium-sized (0.01 to 0.1%) within its sample. A far larger clone is one nucleotide away, so this likely arose from a read error. V usage is TRDV2 and J usage is TRDJ1, with TRDD3 identical over 8 bases. Germline values: CDR1 GEAIGNYY, CDR2 EKD. Trimming at V came to 4 bases and at J to 3 bases, leaving 12 bases not matched to a gene. The CDR3 contains 16 residues. CDR3 nucleotides: TGTGCCTGTGATTTACTGGGGGCTCAGTACGCCGATAAACTCATCTTT. It specifies CACDLLGAQYADKLIF.

Within the sample, this clone is medium-sized (0.01 to 0.1%). The chain employs TRDV2 and TRDJ1, with 9 positions matching TRDD3. The V gene end was trimmed by 3 bases and the J gene end by 1 base; junction bases not matched to a gene: 11. The CDR3 covers 17 residues. Germline CDR1 and CDR2: GEAIGNYY and EKD. The CDR3 DNA reads as TGTGCCTGTGACTCCGTGATGGGGGATAGGGGCACCGATAAACTCATCTTT. It encodes CACDSVMGDRGTDKLIF.

In regard to this clone: A single base is all that separates this from a far larger clone, so a read error is likely. V and J are TRDV2 and TRDJ3; 13 bases align to TRDD3. Germline V gene lookup returns CDR1 GEAIGNYY and CDR2 EKD. This CDR3 region has 20 residues. For the CDR3, the DNA is TGTGCCTGTGACACGACTACTGGGGGATACGGCTCCCGGGACACCCGACAGATGTTTTTC. Amino acids: CACDTTTGGYGSRDTRQMFF.

For this clone: TCRdb records a much larger clone's protein for this DNA, with a difference at residue 3 that likely arises from a read error; the protein given is the translation of the DNA. This sequence joins TRDV2 and TRDJ1; TRDD3 matches 11 bases. Germline lookup yields CDR1 GEAIGNYY and CDR2 EKD. The CDR3 loop spans 16 amino acids. The CDR3 loop is CARDTVGGYASDKLIF. DNA for the CDR3: TGTGCCCGTGACACCGTTGGGGGATACGCGTCCGATAAACTCATCTTT.

Concerning this clone itself: A read error is likely here: a far larger clone is one base away. At the DNA level, this CDR3 is encoded by other sequences in the same sample as well. J is TRDJ1 and V is TRDV2; 8 bases agree with TRDD3. CDR1 is GEAIGNYY, CDR2 EKD, per germline. This CDR3 contains 17 residues. CDR3 sequence (DNA): TGCGCCTGTGACCCGATACTGGGGGCCACCTCCACCGATAAACTCATCTTT. Its protein product is CACDPILGATSTDKLIF.

This clone is classed as medium-sized. A much larger clone lies a single base off, so this may be a read error. The CDR3 region has the DNA TGTGCCTGTGACAGGCTGGGGGCACTGTACACCGATAAACTCATCTTT. This encodes CACDRLGALYTDKLIF. V usage is TRDV2 and J usage is TRDJ1, with 7 nucleotides matching TRDD3. Losses at the gene ends were 2 bases for V and 0 bases for J; bases not matched to a gene: 8. The CDR3 runs 16 residues. CDR1 GEAIGNYY and CDR2 EKD come from the germline V gene.

V usage is TRDV2 and J usage is TRDJ1, with 9 positions matching TRDD3. V shed 3 bases, J shed 13 bases, and the junction held 14 bases outside the gene matches. The CDR3 totals 14 residues. CDR1 is GEAIGNYY and CDR2 is EKD in the germline V gene. The CDR3 sequence: CACDPIKGDTYHIF. CDR3 DNA: TGTGCCTGTGACCCGATTAAGGGGGATACCTATCACATCTTT.

Of note for this clone: The protein held in TCRdb is that of a much larger clone and does not match this DNA's translation at residue 4, likely because of a read error; the protein shown is translated from the DNA. The rearrangement links TRDV2 to TRDJ1; 13 bases agree with TRDD3. With 5 bases clipped from V and 5 bases from J, the junction kept 10 bases outside the gene matches. This CDR3 comprises 16 residues. Per germline, CDR1 GEAIGNYY and CDR2 EKD. DNA for the CDR3: TGTGCCTGTGGCTCCTTACTGGGGGATACGCGAGATAAACTCATCTTT. It specifies CACGSLLGDTRDKLIF.